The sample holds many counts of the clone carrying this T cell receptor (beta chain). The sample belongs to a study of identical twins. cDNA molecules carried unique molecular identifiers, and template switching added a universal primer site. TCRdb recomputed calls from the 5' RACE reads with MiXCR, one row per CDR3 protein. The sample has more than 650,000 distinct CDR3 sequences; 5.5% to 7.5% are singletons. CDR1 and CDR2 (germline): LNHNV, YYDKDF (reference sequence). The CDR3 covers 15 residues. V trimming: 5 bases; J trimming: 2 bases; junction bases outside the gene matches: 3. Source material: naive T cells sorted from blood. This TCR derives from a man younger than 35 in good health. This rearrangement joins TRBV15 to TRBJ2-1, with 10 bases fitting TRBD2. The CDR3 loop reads CATSVAGGPYNEQFF. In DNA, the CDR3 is TGTGCCACCAGCGTAGCGGGAGGCCCCTACAATGAGCAGTTCTTC.